This T cell receptor (beta chain) originates from a study of blood T cell repertoires in COVID-19. Study as a whole: The study drew acute and convalescent COVID-19 samples from the United States, Italy and Spain. Sources were T cells, B-cell-depleted T cells, or PBMCs; the material itself was cDNA or gDNA.

Original methodology: Amplification from reference gene primers served as the basis for estimated nucleated cell counts. Method: immunoSEQ multiplex PCR; TCRdb's copy keeps in-frame clones and lacks some. V and J calls and clone size are given by that table; D and trimming were obtained from the DNA. The table has around 42,000 clones, approximately 90% seen once. Per germline, CDR1 SGHTS and CDR2 YDEGEE. Trimming stripped 4 bases from V and 1 base from J, with 9 bases between. This CDR3 region has 13 residues. The rearrangement joins TRBV5-8 to TRBJ2-7; a possible D gene is TRBD1 (6 bases). This sequence originates from a human donor in a cohort sampled during active COVID-19. Sequences were obtained from peripheral blood. Here the CDR3 reads CASSLGQSYEQYF. The CDR3 DNA sequence: TGTGCCAGCAGCCTCGGACAGTCCTACGAGCAGTACTTC.